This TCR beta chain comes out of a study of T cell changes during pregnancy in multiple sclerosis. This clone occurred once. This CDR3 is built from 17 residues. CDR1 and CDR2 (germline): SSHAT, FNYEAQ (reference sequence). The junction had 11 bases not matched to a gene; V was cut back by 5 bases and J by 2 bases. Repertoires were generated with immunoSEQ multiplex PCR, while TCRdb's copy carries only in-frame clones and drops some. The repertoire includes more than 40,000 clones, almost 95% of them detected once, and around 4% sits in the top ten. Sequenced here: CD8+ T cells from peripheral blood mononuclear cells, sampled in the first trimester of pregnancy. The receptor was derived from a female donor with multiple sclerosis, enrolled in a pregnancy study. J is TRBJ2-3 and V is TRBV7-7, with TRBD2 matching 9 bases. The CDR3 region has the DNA TGTGCCAGCAGCCTAAACCCAGCTAGCGGGACCACAGATACGCAGTATTTT. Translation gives CASSLNPASGTTDTQYF.